Listed below are T cell receptor beta chains from one sample, sequenced in a study of neurological immune-mediated disorders. TCRdb ran MiXCR on the 5' RACE reads and lists one entry per CDR3 protein. Of around 58,000 distinct CDR3 sequences in the sample, roughly 3.5% were seen once. Sequencing was done on a sample of PBMCs. These receptors were obtained from a woman aged 60 to 75 with multiple sclerosis. The CDR3 runs from the conserved cysteine through the conserved F or W. The D gene is left open where the match is weak. Clone size is not always given. Where it is, it says once, few, many or a class for expanded clones.

-	TRBJ2-5	-	TRBV12-5	TGTGCTAGTGGTTTGGGGGACGGAGAGACCCAGTACTTC	CASGLGDGETQYF
TRBD1	TRBJ1-2	many	TRBV5-1	TGCGCCAGCAGCGGGAGGGACAGCGGAGACTATGGCTACACCTTC	CASSGRDSGDYGYTF
-	TRBJ2-1	-	TRBV20-1	TGCAGTGCTAGAGATCAAAAGAGAGGTTATTACAATGAGCAGTTCTTC	CSARDQKRGYYNEQFF
-	TRBJ1-2	many	TRBV5-1	TGCGCCAGCAGCTTAAACAGGGACTATGGCTACACCTTC	CASSLNRDYGYTF
-	TRBJ2-5	many	TRBV12-3/TRBV12-4	TGTGCCAGCAGTTTTAAATCTCTTCCGCGGATCCAGTACTTC	CASSFKSLPRIQYF
-	TRBJ2-1	many	TRBV7-6	TGTGCCAGCAGCTTAGTAGGGGAGTGGGATGAGCAGTTCTTC	CASSLVGEWDEQFF
-	TRBJ2-2	medium-sized	TRBV10-1	TGCGCCAGCAGTGACAGGGACACCGGGGAGCTGTTTTTT	CASSDRDTGELFF
-	TRBJ2-2	-	TRBV20-1	TGCAGTGCTCCGCCTGGGTTGAACACCGGGGAGCTGTTTTTT	CSAPPGLNTGELFF
-	TRBJ2-7	many	TRBV20-1	TGCAGTGCTAGAGGGGTGGCCGAGTACGAGCAGTACTTC	CSARGVAEYEQYF
-	TRBJ1-6	many	TRBV20-1	TGCAGTGCTAGAGTGTGGGGGTCTGATAATTCACCCCTCCACTTT	CSARVWGSDNSPLHF
-	TRBJ2-2	many	TRBV7-6	TGTGCCAGCAGCCCTAGAGGGGCCGGGGAGCTGTTTTTT	CASSPRGAGELFF
-	TRBJ2-7	many	TRBV5-1	TGCGCCAGCAGCCCGACGGTCTCCTACGAGCAGTACTTC	CASSPTVSYEQYF
TRBD1	TRBJ1-3	many	TRBV5-1	TGCGCCAGCAGGACAGGGGCCTTTACTGGAAACACCATATATTTT	CASRTGAFTGNTIYF
-	TRBJ2-1	many	TRBV10-3	TGTGCCATCAGTGGAACTAGCTTGGATGAGCAGTTCTTC	CAISGTSLDEQFF
-	TRBJ2-3	many	TRBV5-6	TGTGCCAGCAGCTTGCGGGGGGCGACCACAGATACGCAGTATTTT	CASSLRGATTDTQYF
-	TRBJ2-3	many	TRBV28	TGTGCCAGCAGTTCGGTTTTTGGGGGGCCGCTTTTTCCCGACGTGGGTGATACGCAGTATTTT	CASSSVFGGPLFPDVGDTQYF
-	TRBJ2-7	many	TRBV5-1	TGCGCCAGCAGCTTGGTCGCGGGGAGCTCCTACGAGCAGTACTTC	CASSLVAGSSYEQYF
-	TRBJ1-4	many	TRBV7-2	TGTGCCAGCAGCTTAGTGGCCAAGGCAACTAATGAAAAACTGTTTTTT	CASSLVAKATNEKLFF
-	TRBJ1-1	many	TRBV13	TGTGCCAGCAGCTTAATGGAGAACACTGAAGCTTTCTTT	CASSLMENTEAFF
-	TRBJ2-7	many	TRBV28	TGTGCCAGCAGTCCCACCGGGTCCCTCCCCTACGAGCAGTACTTC	CASSPTGSLPYEQYF
TRBD1	TRBJ1-2	many	TRBV4-3	TGCGCCAGCAGCCAAGATTCGAGGGGGCGTCGAGGTGGCTACACCTTC	CASSQDSRGRRGGYTF
-	TRBJ2-7	many	TRBV4-1	TGCGCCAGCAGCCAAGAGGGGGCAGGGAGCCCCCTCTACGAGCAGTACTTC	CASSQEGAGSPLYEQYF
-	TRBJ2-7	-	TRBV5-1	TGCGCCAGCAGGCGGGACTGGGCCGGGGAGCAGTACTTC	CASRRDWAGEQYF
-	TRBJ2-7	many	TRBV6-2/TRBV6-3	TGTGCCAGCAGTTACCTTTGGGGCAGCCACTACGAGCAGTACTTC	CASSYLWGSHYEQYF
-	TRBJ1-6	many	TRBV4-1	TGCGCCAGCAGCCCGACAGGTGGGAAAGCACACTTT	CASSPTGGKAHF
TRBD2	TRBJ2-1	many	TRBV12-3/TRBV12-4	TGTGCCAGCAGTTTATTAACGGGACTAGCGGGAGTGAAATATTCCTACAATGAGCAGTTCTTC	CASSLLTGLAGVKYSYNEQFF
TRBD1	TRBJ1-2	many	TRBV5-1	TGCGCCAGCAGAACCGGGACAGGGGGCATGGGCTACACCTTC	CASRTGTGGMGYTF
-	TRBJ2-2	many	TRBV21-1	TGTGCCTTACAGACAGGATCAACTCCTTCGAACACCGGGGAGCTGTTTTTT	CALQTGSTPSNTGELFF
TRBD1	TRBJ2-1	many	TRBV4-1	TGCGCCAGCAGCCGCCCAGGGGGAGACAGGAGCTACAATGAGCAGTTCTTC	CASSRPGGDRSYNEQFF
-	TRBJ1-1	many	TRBV27	TGTGCCAGCAGTTTTCTGGGCATGAACACTGAAGCTTTCTTT	CASSFLGMNTEAFF
TRBD2	TRBJ2-7	many	TRBV3-1	TGTGCCAGCAGCTACAGTCTAGCGGGAGGATTGGAGCAGTACTTC	CASSYSLAGGLEQYF
TRBD1	TRBJ2-1	many	TRBV5-1	TGCGCCAGCAGCTTGGAGGGGGCGGCCTACAATGAGCAGTTCTTC	CASSLEGAAYNEQFF
-	TRBJ2-5	many	TRBV29-1	TGCAGCGTTCACGCGTGGGAGACCCAGTACTTC	CSVHAWETQYF
-	TRBJ2-5	many	TRBV7-2	TGTGCCAGCAGCTCCGGACGGGCAGAGACCCAGTACTTC	CASSSGRAETQYF
TRBD2	TRBJ2-3	many	TRBV7-9	TGTGCCAGCAGCCTGACTAGCGGGGGGGTTACAGATACGCAGTATTTT	CASSLTSGGVTDTQYF
-	TRBJ1-1	medium-sized	TRBV28	TGTGCCAGCAAGCTTACGAACACTGAAGCTTTCTTT	CASKLTNTEAFF
TRBD2	TRBJ2-5	many	TRBV7-8	TGTGCCAGCAGCTTAGTAGCGGGACGGGGGGAGACCCAGTACTTC	CASSLVAGRGETQYF
TRBD1	TRBJ2-1	many	TRBV9	TGTGCCAGCAGCGTAGGGACAGGGACCGAGTACAATGAGCAGTTCTTC	CASSVGTGTEYNEQFF
TRBD2	TRBJ2-1	many	TRBV20-1	TGCAGTGCTAGAGATTTGAGGACTAGTAGTATAAATGAGCAGTTCTTC	CSARDLRTSSINEQFF
-	TRBJ2-7	many	TRBV5-1	TGCGCCAGCAGCTCTGGAGAGGGTTGGGTCTACGAGCAGTACTTC	CASSSGEGWVYEQYF
-	TRBJ2-1	many	TRBV7-2	TGTGCCAGCAGCTTAGAACGCGGGGCTTACAATGAGCAGTTCTTC	CASSLERGAYNEQFF
-	TRBJ1-4	many	TRBV9	TGTGCCAGCAGCGTTACCGGGACACCGGCCGAAAAACTGTTTTTT	CASSVTGTPAEKLFF
-	TRBJ1-4	many	TRBV28	TGTGCCAGCACCTCCCCAGGAAGTATGTTTTTT	CASTSPGSMFF
TRBD2	TRBJ2-2	many	TRBV5-6	TGTGCCAGCATGGCGGGACTAGCGGACACCGGGGAGCTGTTTTTT	CASMAGLADTGELFF
-	TRBJ2-1	many	TRBV29-1	TGCAGCGTTGATACAGGGTCCAATGAGCAGTTCTTC	CSVDTGSNEQFF
-	TRBJ2-7	many	TRBV12-3/TRBV12-4	TGTGCCAGCAGTCCTAGTGGGACAAGGGACGAGCAGTACTTC	CASSPSGTRDEQYF
TRBD2	TRBJ2-1	many	TRBV4-1	TGCGCCAGCAGCCAAGGGTTCAGCGGGAGGATCAGTGAGCAGTTCTTC	CASSQGFSGRISEQFF
-	TRBJ2-2	-	TRBV24-1	TGTGCCACCAGTGACCCCGGAGGGCCTACCGGGGAGCTGTTTTTT	CATSDPGGPTGELFF
-	TRBJ2-5	many	TRBV5-1	TGCGCCAGCAGCTTTGGCCAGGAGGAGACCCAGTACTTC	CASSFGQEETQYF
-	TRBJ1-1	many	TRBV6-5	TGTGCCAGCAGCTCAACAGGGTACACTGAAGCTTTCTTT	CASSSTGYTEAFF
-	TRBJ1-1	many	TRBV5-6	TGTGCCAGCAGCTCGAATCTCGGCAGGTTCTTT	CASSSNLGRFF
-	TRBJ1-1	many	TRBV28	TGTGCCAGCAGTTTAGCAGGGGTAGTAATCGAGGGCACTGAAGCTTTCTTT	CASSLAGVVIEGTEAFF
-	TRBJ2-7	-	TRBV10-3	TGTGCCATCAGTGATTCCCAAAATTCCTACGAGCAGTACTTC	CAISDSQNSYEQYF
TRBD2	TRBJ2-3	many	TRBV5-1	TGCGCCAGCAGCTTGGGGGTTTGGAGCGGGAATTTCGTCACAGATACGCAGTATTTT	CASSLGVWSGNFVTDTQYF
TRBD2	TRBJ2-1	-	TRBV7-2	TGTGCCAGCAGCCGACGTCCCGGGGGGGCCGGCTACAATGAGCAGTTCTTC	CASSRRPGGAGYNEQFF